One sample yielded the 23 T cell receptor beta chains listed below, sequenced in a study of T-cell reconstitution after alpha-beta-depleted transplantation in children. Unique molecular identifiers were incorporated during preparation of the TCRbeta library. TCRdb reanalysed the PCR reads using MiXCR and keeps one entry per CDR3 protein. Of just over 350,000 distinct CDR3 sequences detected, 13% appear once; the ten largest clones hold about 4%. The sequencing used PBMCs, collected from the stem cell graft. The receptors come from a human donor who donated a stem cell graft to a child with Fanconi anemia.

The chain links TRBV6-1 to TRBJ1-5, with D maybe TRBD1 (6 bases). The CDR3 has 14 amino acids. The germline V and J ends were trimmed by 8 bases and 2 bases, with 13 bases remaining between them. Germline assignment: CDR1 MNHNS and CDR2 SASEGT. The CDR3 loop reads CASREQGGNQPQHF. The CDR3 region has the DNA TGTGCCAGCCGAGAACAGGGAGGCAATCAGCCCCAGCATTTT.

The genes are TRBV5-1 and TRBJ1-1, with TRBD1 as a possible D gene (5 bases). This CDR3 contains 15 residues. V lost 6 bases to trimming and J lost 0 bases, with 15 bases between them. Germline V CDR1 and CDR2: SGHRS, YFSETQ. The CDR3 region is CASNLTACLNTEAFF. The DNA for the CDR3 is TGCGCCAGCAATTTGACAGCCTGTTTGAACACTGAAGCTTTCTTT.

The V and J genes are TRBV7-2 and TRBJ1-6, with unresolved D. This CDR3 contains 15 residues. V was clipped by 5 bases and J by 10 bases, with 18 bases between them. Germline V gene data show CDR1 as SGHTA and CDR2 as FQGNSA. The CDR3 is CASSLRRGRNSPLHF. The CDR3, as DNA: TGTGCCAGCAGCCTTCGGCGAGGGAGGAACTCACCCCTCCACTTT.

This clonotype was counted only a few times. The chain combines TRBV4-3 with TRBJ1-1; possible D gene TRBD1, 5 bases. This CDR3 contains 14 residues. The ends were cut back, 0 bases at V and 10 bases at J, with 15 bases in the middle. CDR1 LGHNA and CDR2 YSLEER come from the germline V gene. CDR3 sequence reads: CASSQDTIPQGAFF. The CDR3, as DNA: TGCGCCAGCAGCCAAGATACCATACCCCAGGGAGCTTTCTTT.

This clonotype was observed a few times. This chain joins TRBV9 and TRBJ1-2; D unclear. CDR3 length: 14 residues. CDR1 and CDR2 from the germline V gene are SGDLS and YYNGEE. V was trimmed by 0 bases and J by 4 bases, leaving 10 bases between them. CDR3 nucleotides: TGTGCCAGCAGCGTAGACTTAAGCGGCTATGGCTACACCTTC. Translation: CASSVDLSGYGYTF.

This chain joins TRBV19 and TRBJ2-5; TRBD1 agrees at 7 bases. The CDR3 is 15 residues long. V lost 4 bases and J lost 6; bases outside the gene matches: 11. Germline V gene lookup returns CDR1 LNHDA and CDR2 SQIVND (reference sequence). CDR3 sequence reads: CASSTLDRERKTQYF. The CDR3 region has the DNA TGTGCCAGTAGTACCCTCGACAGGGAACGAAAGACCCAGTACTTC.

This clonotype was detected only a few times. This CDR3 is CASSDPRGLETQYF. The DNA for the CDR3 is TGTGCCAGCAGCGACCCGCGGGGGTTGGAGACCCAGTACTTC. The chain couples TRBV11-2 to TRBJ2-5; 7 bases fit TRBD2. After removal of 5 bases from V and 5 bases from J, the junction contained 8 bases not matched to a gene. The CDR3 is 14 amino acids. Germline CDR1 and CDR2: SGHAT and FQNNGV.

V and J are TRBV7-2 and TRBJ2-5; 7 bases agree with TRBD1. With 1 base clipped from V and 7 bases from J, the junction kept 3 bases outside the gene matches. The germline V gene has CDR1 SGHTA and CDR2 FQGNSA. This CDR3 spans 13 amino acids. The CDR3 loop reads CASSLGQGWTQYF. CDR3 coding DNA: TGTGCCAGCAGCTTAGGACAGGGCTGGACCCAGTACTTC.

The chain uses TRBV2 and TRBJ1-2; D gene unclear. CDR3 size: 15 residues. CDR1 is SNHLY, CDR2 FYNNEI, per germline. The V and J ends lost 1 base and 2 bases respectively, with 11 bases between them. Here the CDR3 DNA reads TGTGCCAGCAGTGAAGTTGGGCAGCGAAACTATGGCTACACCTTC. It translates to CASSEVGQRNYGYTF.

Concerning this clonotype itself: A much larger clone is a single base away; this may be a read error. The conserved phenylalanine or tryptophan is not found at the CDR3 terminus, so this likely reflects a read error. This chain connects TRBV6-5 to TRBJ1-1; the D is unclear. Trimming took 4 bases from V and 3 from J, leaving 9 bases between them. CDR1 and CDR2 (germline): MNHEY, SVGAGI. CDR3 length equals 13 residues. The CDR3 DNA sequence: TGTGCCAGCAGTTGGGAACGGGACACTGAAGCTTTCTAT. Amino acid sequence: CASSWERDTEAFY.

The CDR3 DNA reads TGCGCCAGCAGCTTTCTGGATGGAGGGAACACCGGGGAGCTGTTTTTT. Translated: CASSFLDGGNTGELFF. The V and J genes are TRBV5-1 and TRBJ2-2, with TRBD2 as a possible D gene (5 bases). Germline V gives CDR1 SGHRS, CDR2 YFSETQ. The CDR3 runs to 16 residues. Trimming took 2 bases from V and 1 from J, leaving 12 bases between them. Full variable domain (missing parts from reference TRBV5-1 and TRBJ2-2): KAGVTQTPRYLIKTRGQQVTLSCSPISGHRSVSWYQQTPGQGLQFLFEYFSETQRNKGNFPGRFSGRQFSNSRSEMNVSTLELGDSALYLCASSFLDGGNTGELFFGEGSRLTVL.

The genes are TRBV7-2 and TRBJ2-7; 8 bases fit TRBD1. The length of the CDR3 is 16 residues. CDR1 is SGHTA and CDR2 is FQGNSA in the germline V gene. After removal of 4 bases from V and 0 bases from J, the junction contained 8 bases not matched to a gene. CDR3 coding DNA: TGTGCCAGCAGCTCGCTCGGACAGGGCAGCTCCTACGAGCAGTACTTC. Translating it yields CASSSLGQGSSYEQYF.

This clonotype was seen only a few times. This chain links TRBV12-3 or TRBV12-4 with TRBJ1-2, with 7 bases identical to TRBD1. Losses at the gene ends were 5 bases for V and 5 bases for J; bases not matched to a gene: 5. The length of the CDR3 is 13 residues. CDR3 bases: TGTGCCAGCAGTCAGGGGGACGGTTATGGCTACACCTTC. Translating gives CASSQGDGYGYTF.

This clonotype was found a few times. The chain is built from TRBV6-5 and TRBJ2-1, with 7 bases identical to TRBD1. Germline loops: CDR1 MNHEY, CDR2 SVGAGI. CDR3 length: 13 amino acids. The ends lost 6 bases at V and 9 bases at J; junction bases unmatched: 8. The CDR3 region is CASRPSTGSEQFF. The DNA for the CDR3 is TGTGCCAGCAGACCCTCGACAGGGAGTGAGCAGTTCTTC.

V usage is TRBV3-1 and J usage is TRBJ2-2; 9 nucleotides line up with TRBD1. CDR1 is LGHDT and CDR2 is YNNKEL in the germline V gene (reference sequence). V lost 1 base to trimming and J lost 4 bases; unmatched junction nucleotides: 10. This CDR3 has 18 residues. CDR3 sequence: CASSQVSSGTGTTGELFF. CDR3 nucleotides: TGTGCCAGCAGCCAAGTCTCCTCCGGGACAGGGACCACCGGGGAGCTGTTTTTT.

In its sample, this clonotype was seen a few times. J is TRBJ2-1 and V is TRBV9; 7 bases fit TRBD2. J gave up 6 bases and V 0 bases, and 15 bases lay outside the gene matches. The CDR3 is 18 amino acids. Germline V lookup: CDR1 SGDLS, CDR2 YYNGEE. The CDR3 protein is CASSVEAPSGREFNEQFF. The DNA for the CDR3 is TGTGCCAGCAGCGTAGAGGCCCCCAGTGGGAGGGAGTTCAATGAGCAGTTCTTC.

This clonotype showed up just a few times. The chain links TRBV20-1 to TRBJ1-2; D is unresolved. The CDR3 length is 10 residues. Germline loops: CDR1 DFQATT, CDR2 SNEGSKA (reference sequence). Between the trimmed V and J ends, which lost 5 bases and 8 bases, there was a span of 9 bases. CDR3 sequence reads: CSALGQGYTF. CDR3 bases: TGCAGTGCTCTCGGCCAGGGCTACACCTTC.

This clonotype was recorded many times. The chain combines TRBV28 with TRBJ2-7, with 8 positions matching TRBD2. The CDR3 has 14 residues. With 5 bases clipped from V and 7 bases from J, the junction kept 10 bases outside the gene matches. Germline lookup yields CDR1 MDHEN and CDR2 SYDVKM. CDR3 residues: CASSILGGAGEQYV. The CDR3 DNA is TGTGCCAGCAGTATTCTCGGGGGGGCGGGTGAGCAGTACGTC.

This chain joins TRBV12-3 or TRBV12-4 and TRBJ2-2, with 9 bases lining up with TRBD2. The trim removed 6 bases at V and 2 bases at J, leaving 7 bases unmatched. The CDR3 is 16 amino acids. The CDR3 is CASSGLAGRNTGELFF. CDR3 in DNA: TGTGCCAGCAGCGGGCTAGCGGGGAGAAACACCGGGGAGCTGTTTTTT.

DNA of the CDR3: TGTGCCACCGGAATGTACGAGCAGTACGTC. Its translation is CATGMYEQYV. This chain connects TRBV2 to TRBJ2-7; no reliable D call. From germline, CDR1 is SNHLY and CDR2 FYNNEI. Deletions cut 10 bases from V and 4 bases from J, with 8 bases between. The CDR3 runs to 10 residues.

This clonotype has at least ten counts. The CDR3 coding sequence is TGCGCCAGCAGCCAAGCTGAACGGGGCGCGGACTATGGCTACACCTTC. The encoded protein is CASSQAERGADYGYTF. The rearrangement joins TRBV4-3 to TRBJ1-2, with D possibly TRBD1 on 5 matching bases. This CDR3 is 16 amino acids long. Trimming took off 1 base at V and 3 bases at J, with 15 bases between the two ends. Germline V gene data show CDR1 as LGHNA and CDR2 as YSLEER.

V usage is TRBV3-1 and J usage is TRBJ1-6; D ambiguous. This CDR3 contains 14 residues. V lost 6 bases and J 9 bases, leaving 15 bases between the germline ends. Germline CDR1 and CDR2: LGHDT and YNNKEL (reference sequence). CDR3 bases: TGTGCCAGCAGAGGACGGCAGCCAGGTTCACCCCTCCACTTT. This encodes CASRGRQPGSPLHF.

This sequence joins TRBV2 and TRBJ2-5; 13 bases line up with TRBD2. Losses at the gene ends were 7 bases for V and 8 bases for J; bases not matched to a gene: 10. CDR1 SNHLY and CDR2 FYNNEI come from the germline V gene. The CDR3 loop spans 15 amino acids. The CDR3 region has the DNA TGTGCCAGCACCACTAGCGGGGGGGCCCCTGGAACCCAGTACTTC. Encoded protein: CASTTSGGAPGTQYF. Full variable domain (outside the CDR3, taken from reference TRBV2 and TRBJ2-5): EPEVTQTPSHQVTQMGQEVILRCVPISNHLYFYWYRQILGQKVEFLVSFYNNEISEKSEIFDDQFSVERPDGSNFTLKIRSTKLEDSAMYFCASTTSGGAPGTQYFGPGTRLLVL.